The entry below gives a single T cell receptor (beta chain) sequence along with its context. The data stem from a study of blood T cell repertoires in COVID-19. Germline CDR1 LNHDA, CDR2 SQIVND (reference sequence). Trimming stripped 8 bases from V and 7 bases from J, with 20 bases between. The CDR3 loop spans 14 amino acids. Here immunoSEQ multiplex PCR was the method, and the copy in TCRdb shows in-frame clones only, minus some. The table lists about 380,000 clones, about 88% of them singletons. The sample was PBMCs or T cells enriched from blood (not recorded which). The rearrangement joins TRBV19 to TRBJ1-2, with TRBD1 as a possible D gene (5 bases). The clonotype was recovered from a woman under 40 who had recovered from COVID-19. The CDR3 sequence is CASLGLGLIFGYTF. DNA for the CDR3: TGTGCCAGTCTGGGCCTGGGACTGATTTTTGGCTACACCTTC. The complete variable domain, with remaining parts taken from reference TRBV19 and TRBJ1-2, reads DGGITQSPKYLFRKEGQNVTLSCEQNLNHDAMYWYRQDPGQGLRLIYYSQIVNDFQKGDIAEGYSVSREKKESFPLTVTSAQKNPTAFYLCASLGLGLIFGYTFGSGTRLTVV.